This T cell receptor beta chain appears in the sequencing data of a study of OX40 agonist ivuxolimab in advanced cancers. In terms of the full investigation: The costimulatory receptor OX40 (CD134) was targeted by ivuxolimab, a fully human IgG2 agonistic monoclonal antibody. Intravenous ivuxolimab was administered to patients every 2 weeks at six dose levels: 0.01, 0.1, 0.3, 1.5, 3 and 10 mg/kg. Of the roughly 51 dose-escalation patients, hepatocellular carcinoma was present in about 19, melanoma in roughly 15, renal cell carcinoma in 9 and head and neck cancer in 9. A male proportion of around 80% and a mean age of roughly 58 years, ranging from 23 to 79, were recorded for the dose-escalation cohort. Patients were allowed to have had prior anti-PD-1, anti-PD-L1 or anti-CTLA-4 therapy, and approximately 40% of the dose-escalation patients had been treated with checkpoint inhibitors. Partial responses occurred in three dose-escalation patients, of whom one had hepatocellular carcinoma and two had cutaneous melanoma. The point of sequencing TCRbeta in the periphery was to test whether ivuxolimab changed TCR sequence diversity and drove clonal T-cell expansion. The paper covers the monotherapy dose-escalation part of the phase I ivuxolimab trial, which included N = 52 patients. On the study overall, not on this receptor specifically: On average, CD8+ T cells showed more expanded clones than CD4+ T cells after ivuxolimab. Low levels of normalized T-cell clonal expansion were also seen in some nonresponding patients. At doses of 0.1 to 3.0 mg/kg, clonal expansion of both CD4+ and CD8+ blood T cells was observed from baseline to week 6. In the 0.1-3.0 mg/kg groups, partial responders had among the lowest normalized peripheral clonal expansion, particularly in CD8+ T cells. Which antigens the clonally expanded peripheral T cells were specific for was not determined.

To sequence the TCRbeta CDR3 region, genomic DNA was isolated from the sorted cells. The immunoSEQ Assay was used for sequencing of TCRbeta CDR3 regions. TCRdb stores this immuneACCESS table with in-frame sequences only. Part of the clones is absent; in the studies checked, under half of the shortfall reflects unresolved V genes, and no reason is known for the rest. A total of around 69,000 clones appear in this sample, 84% of them only once. Under 2% of the sample rests with the top ten. CDR1 and CDR2 (SGHRS, YFSETQ) derive from the germline V gene. The CDR3 goes from the cysteine to the phenylalanine over 15 residues. Only the CDR3 DNA stays, 45 bases, in frame from base 1. Trimming at the junction amounts to 10 bases on V and 3 bases on J, and the germline ends lie 19 bases apart. Regarding this clone: It lacks a known antigen. No qualities accompany the bases; no much larger clone lies one base away.

Patients with a history of autoimmune disease or receiving systemic immunosuppression were excluded from the trial. Peripheral blood for TCR sequencing was drawn from every dose cohort at baseline, at cycle 4 day 1 and at cycle 7 day 1. Samples were obtained from an open-label, multicenter, first-in-human phase I dose-escalation trial of ivuxolimab. Adults with locally advanced or metastatic melanoma, renal cell carcinoma, hepatocellular carcinoma or head and neck squamous cell carcinoma were enrolled in the trial. CD4+ and CD8+ T cells were sorted separately from peripheral blood before TCR sequencing.

The receptor chain draws on TRBV5-1 and TRBJ2-2; TRBD1 is a weak D gene call, 6 bases matching. The sequence derives from an adult with an advanced solid tumor such as melanoma, head and neck, liver or kidney cancer. Sequencing was performed on CD4+ or CD8+ T cells sorted from blood, taken in a trial of the OX40 agonist ivuxolimab. The bases read TGCGCCCCTTACCGGGACATCTCTTACACCGGGGAGCTGTTTTTT. Protein translation: CAPYRDISYTGELFF. The reference TRBV5-1 and TRBJ2-2 proteins fill in what lies around the CDR3, so the full variable domain reads KAGVTQTPRYLIKTRGQQVTLSCSPISGHRSVSWYQQTPGQGLQFLFEYFSETQRNKGNFPGRFSGRQFSNSRSEMNVSTLELGDSALYLCAPYRDISYTGELFFGEGSRLTVL.